This T cell receptor beta chain was observed in a study of neurological immune-mediated disorders. Only a few counts were recorded for this clonotype. Unsorted libraries were prepared from 2 million PBMCs that had been stored at -80 C. Germline V gene data show CDR1 as DFQATT and CDR2 as SNEGSKA (reference sequence). V lost 4 bases, J lost 3 bases, and 13 bases stayed unmatched. This CDR3 region has 17 residues. 5'RACE with 10-nucleotide random UMIs produced the cDNA. From 15-18 subjects, every sequencing run obtained over 160 million TCR-beta sequences. TCRdb independently ran MiXCR on the 5' RACE reads; one entry per CDR3 protein. The repertoire holds tens of thousands of distinct CDR3 sequences, less than 5.5% seen once, with less than 8% in the top ten.

This chain uses TRBV20-1 with TRBJ2-1; TRBD2 agrees at 9 bases. The sample taken for sequencing was PBMCs. This clonotype was sampled from a man aged 25 to 40 with multiple sclerosis. CDR3 in DNA: TGCAGTGCTATACGAACGACAGCGGGGGGATACTACAATGAGCAGTTCTTC. It encodes CSAIRTTAGGYYNEQFF.